This T cell receptor beta chain is drawn from a study of CD4 T cells in relation to SARS-CoV-2 and coronaviruses. Points from the study as a whole: Pre-pandemic and post-infection samples never came from the same donor.

TCRdb's table, derived via immunoSEQ multiplex PCR, lists solely in-frame clones and lacks some. The sample has tens of thousands of clones, less than 85% seen once. Before the COVID-19 pandemic, during about 2010-2018, CD4+ T cells were taken from unexposed donors. CD4+ T cells were isolated from the cells after around 11 days of culture. Half the medium was replaced with IL-2 medium on days 3 and 7. The CDR3 is made up of 13 amino acids. V lost 11 bases to trimming and J lost 2 bases, with 13 bases between them. Germline CDR1 and CDR2: LNHDA and SQIVND (reference sequence). By sample fraction, this clone is hyperexpanded. Antigen unknown.

This rearrangement joins TRBV19 to TRBJ1-3; D gene unclear. This TCR was sampled from a human donor in good health. Sequenced sample: CD4+ T cells from PBMCs, cultured in vitro. The CDR3 nucleotides read TGTGCCCCGCCTCGGGAGCCTGGAAACACCATATATTTT. Its protein product is CAPPREPGNTIYF.